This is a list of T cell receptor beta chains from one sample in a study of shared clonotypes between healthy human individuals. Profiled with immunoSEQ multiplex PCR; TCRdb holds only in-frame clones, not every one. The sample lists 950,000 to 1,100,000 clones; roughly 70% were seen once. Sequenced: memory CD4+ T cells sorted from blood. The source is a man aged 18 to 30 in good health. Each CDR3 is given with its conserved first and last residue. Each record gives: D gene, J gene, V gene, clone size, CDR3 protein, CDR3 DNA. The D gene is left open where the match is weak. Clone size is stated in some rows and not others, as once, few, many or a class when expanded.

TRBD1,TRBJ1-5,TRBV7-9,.,CASSHNRGSSNQPQHF,TGTGCCAGCAGCCATAACAGGGGGAGTAGCAATCAGCCCCAGCATTTT
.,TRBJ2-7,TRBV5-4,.,CASSQGGRAPGEQYF,TGTGCCAGCAGCCAAGGAGGACGGGCCCCGGGAGAGCAGTACTTC
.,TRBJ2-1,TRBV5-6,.,CASSLGQYNEQFF,TGTGCCAGCAGCTTGGGCCAGTACAATGAGCAGTTCTTC
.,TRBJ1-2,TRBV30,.,CAWTPAALWGYTF,TGTGCCTGGACCCCGGCGGCGTTGTGGGGCTACACCTTC
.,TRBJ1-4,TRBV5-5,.,CASSSRGSDEKLFF,TGTGCCAGCAGCTCACGGGGGTCGGATGAAAAACTGTTTTTT
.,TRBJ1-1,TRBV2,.,CASPTPVATEAFF,TGTGCCAGCCCTACCCCGGTGGCCACTGAAGCTTTCTTT
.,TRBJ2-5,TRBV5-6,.,CASSHWTKRTQYF,TGTGCCAGCAGCCACTGGACGAAGAGGACCCAGTACTTC
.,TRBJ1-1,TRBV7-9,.,CASTREEGTNTEAFF,TGTGCCAGCACCCGCGAGGAGGGGACGAACACTGAAGCTTTCTTT
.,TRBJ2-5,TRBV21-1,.,CASSTTTEYQETQYF,TGTGCCAGCAGCACGACTACCGAGTACCAAGAGACCCAGTACTTC
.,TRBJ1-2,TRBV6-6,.,CASSPGALNYGYTF,TGTGCCAGCAGTCCTGGGGCCTTGAACTATGGCTACACCTTC
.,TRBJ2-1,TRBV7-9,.,CASSQSNNEQFF,TGTGCCAGCAGCCAATCGAACAATGAGCAGTTCTTC
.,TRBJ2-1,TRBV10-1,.,CASSESGPSLWNEQFF,TGCGCCAGCAGTGAGTCTGGGCCGTCCCTGTGGAATGAGCAGTTCTTC
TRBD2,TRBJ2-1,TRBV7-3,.,CASSLDRTSINEQFF,TGTGCCAGCAGCTTAGACAGGACTAGCATCAATGAGCAGTTCTTC
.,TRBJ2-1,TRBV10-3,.,CAISGPGGTRASYNEQFF,TGTGCCATCAGTGGACCAGGGGGGACGCGTGCCTCCTACAATGAGCAGTTCTTC
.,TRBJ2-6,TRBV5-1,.,CASSPTGTGANVLTF,TGCGCCAGCAGCCCTACAGGTACCGGGGCCAACGTCCTGACTTTC
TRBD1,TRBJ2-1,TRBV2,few,CASSISPGTGNPLLF,TGTGCCAGCTCGATCAGTCCCGGGACAGGGAACCCCCTTCTCTTC
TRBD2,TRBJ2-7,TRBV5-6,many,CASSLARAGGMSYEQYF,TGTGCCAGCAGCTTGGCGCGGGCCGGGGGGATGTCCTACGAGCAGTACTTC
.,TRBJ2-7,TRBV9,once,CASSVGLGEAGYEQYF,TGTGCCAGCAGCGTAGGGCTAGGGGAGGCTGGTTACGAGCAGTACTTC
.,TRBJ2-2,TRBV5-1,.,CASSSGGTSYTGELFF,TGCGCCAGCAGCTCCGGAGGGACCTCATACACCGGGGAGCTGTTTTTT
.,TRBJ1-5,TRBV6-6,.,CASSYPSQPQHF,TGTGCCAGCAGTTACCCCTCCCAGCCCCAGCATTTT
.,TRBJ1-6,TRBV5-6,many,CASSLGQYSPLHF,TGTGCCAGCAGCTTGGGACAGTATTCACCCCTCCACTTT
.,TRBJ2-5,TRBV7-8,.,CASSLAGPALVGETQYF,TGTGCCAGCAGCTTAGCCGGGCCTGCGCTGGTGGGAGAGACCCAGTACTTC
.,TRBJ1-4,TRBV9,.,CASSGGDRATNEKLFF,TGTGCCAGCAGCGGGGGCGACAGAGCAACTAATGAAAAACTGTTTTTT
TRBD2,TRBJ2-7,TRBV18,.,CASSGTSGTRQYF,TGTGCCAGCTCAGGGACTAGCGGGACTCGGCAGTACTTC
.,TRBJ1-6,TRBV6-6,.,CASSYVGGENSPLHF,TGTGCCAGCAGTTACGTTGGGGGGGAAAATTCACCCCTCCACTTT
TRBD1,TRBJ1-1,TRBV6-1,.,CASRSRTGGTEAFF,TGTGCCAGCAGGTCCAGGACAGGAGGGACTGAAGCTTTCTTT
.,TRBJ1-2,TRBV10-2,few,CASRTGGYTF,TGCGCCAGCAGGACGGGTGGCTACACCTTC
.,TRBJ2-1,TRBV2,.,CASTPLGNEQFF,TGTGCCAGCACCCCGCTCGGCAATGAGCAGTTCTTC
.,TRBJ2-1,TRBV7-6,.,CASSPNSDRQFF,TGTGCCAGCAGCCCCAACTCGGACAGACAGTTCTTC
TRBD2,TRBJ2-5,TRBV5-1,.,CASSPRGSRQETQYF,TGCGCCAGCAGCCCGCGGGGGAGTCGCCAAGAGACCCAGTACTTC
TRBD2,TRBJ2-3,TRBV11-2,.,CASSARLAGGPDPDTQYF,TGTGCCAGCAGCGCGAGACTAGCGGGAGGGCCTGATCCAGATACGCAGTATTTT
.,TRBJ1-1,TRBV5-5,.,CASSDTIGERTEAFF,TGTGCCAGCAGCGACACCATAGGTGAGAGGACTGAAGCTTTCTTT
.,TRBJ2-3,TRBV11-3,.,CASSLGPGGTDTQYF,TGTGCCAGCAGCTTAGGTCCCGGGGGAACAGATACGCAGTATTTT
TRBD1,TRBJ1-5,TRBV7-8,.,CASSVQGAGNQPQHF,TGTGCCAGCAGCGTGCAGGGGGCGGGGAATCAGCCCCAGCATTTT
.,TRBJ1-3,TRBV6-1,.,CASSLAAQGSWAIYF,TGTGCCAGCAGCCTAGCGGCCCAGGGGAGCTGGGCCATATATTTT
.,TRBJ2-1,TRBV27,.,CASSRRTADNEQFF,TGTGCCAGCAGCCGACGGACAGCCGACAATGAGCAGTTCTTC
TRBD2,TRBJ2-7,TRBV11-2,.,CASSLDSGGEQYF,TGTGCCAGCAGCTTAGATTCGGGGGGGGAGCAGTACTTC
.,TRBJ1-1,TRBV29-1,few,CSVATGTSGTTEAFF,TGCAGCGTGGCGACCGGGACATCGGGTACCACTGAAGCTTTCTTT
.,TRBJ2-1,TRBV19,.,CASSKVRGNEQFF,TGTGCCAGTAGTAAAGTCAGGGGCAATGAGCAGTTCTTC
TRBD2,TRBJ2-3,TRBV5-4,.,CASSLLAGGRGTDTQYF,TGTGCCAGCAGCTTGCTAGCGGGGGGGCGAGGCACAGATACGCAGTATTTT
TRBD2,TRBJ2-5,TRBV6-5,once,CASSPGTRASETQYF,TGTGCCAGCAGCCCCGGGACTAGGGCCTCAGAGACCCAGTACTTC
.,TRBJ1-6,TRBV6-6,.,CASSYAPQGGSPLHF,TGTGCCAGCAGTTACGCCCCACAGGGAGGTTCACCCCTCCACTTT
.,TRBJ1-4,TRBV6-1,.,CASSEARGGNEKLFF,TGTGCCAGCAGTGAGGCCAGGGGTGGTAATGAAAAACTGTTTTTT
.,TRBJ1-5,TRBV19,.,CASSIPQGHQPQHF,TGTGCCAGTAGTATACCCCAGGGACATCAGCCCCAGCATTTT
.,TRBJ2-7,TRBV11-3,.,CASSLASGLPYEQYF,TGTGCCAGCAGCTTAGCCTCGGGACTCCCCTACGAGCAGTACTTC
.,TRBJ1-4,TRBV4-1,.,CASSQRGEVREKLFF,TGCGCCAGCAGCCAAAGGGGGGAAGTGCGAGAAAAACTGTTTTTT
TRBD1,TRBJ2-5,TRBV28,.,CASSFPAGGKETQYF,TGTGCCAGCAGTTTCCCGGCAGGGGGCAAAGAGACCCAGTACTTC
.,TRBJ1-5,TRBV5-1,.,CASSIDSRNQPQHF,TGCGCCAGCAGCATAGACAGCCGCAATCAGCCCCAGCATTTT
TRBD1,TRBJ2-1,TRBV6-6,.,CASSYPTGGTYNEQFF,TGTGCCAGCAGTTACCCGACAGGGGGCACCTACAATGAGCAGTTCTTC
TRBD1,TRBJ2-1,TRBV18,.,CASSPYRGAYNEQFF,TGTGCCAGCTCACCCTACAGGGGCGCCTACAATGAGCAGTTCTTC
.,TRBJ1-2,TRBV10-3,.,CAISGTVGYGYTF,TGTGCCATCAGTGGGACAGTGGGCTATGGCTACACCTTC
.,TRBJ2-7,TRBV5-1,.,CASSPPAVEQYF,TGCGCCAGCAGCCCCCCGGCAGTCGAGCAGTACTTC
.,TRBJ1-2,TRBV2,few,CASSGEAYYGYTF,TGTGCCAGCAGTGGGGAGGCCTACTATGGCTACACCTTC
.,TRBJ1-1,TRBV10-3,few,CAISEDRYTEAFF,TGTGCCATCAGTGAGGACAGATACACTGAAGCTTTCTTT
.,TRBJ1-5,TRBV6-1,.,CASSEPPVTPQHF,TGTGCCAGCAGTGAACCCCCAGTTACGCCCCAGCATTTT
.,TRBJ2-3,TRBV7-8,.,CASSVGGSSTDTQYF,TGTGCCAGCAGCGTAGGGGGGTCTAGCACAGATACGCAGTATTTT